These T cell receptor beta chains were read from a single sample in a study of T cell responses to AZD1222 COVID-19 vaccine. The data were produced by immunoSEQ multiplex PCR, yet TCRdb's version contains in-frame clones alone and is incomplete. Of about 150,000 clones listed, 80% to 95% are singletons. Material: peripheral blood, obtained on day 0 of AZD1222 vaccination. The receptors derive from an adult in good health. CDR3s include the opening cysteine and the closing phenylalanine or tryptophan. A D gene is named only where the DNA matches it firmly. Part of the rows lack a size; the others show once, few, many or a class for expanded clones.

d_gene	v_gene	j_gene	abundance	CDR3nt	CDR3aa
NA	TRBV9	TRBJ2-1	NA	TGTGCCAGCAGCGTATACTTCACCTACAATGAGCAGTTCTTC	CASSVYFTYNEQFF
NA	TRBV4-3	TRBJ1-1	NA	TGCGCCAGCAGCCAAGGTCCTCTCTTGGGGGGGGCTTTCTTT	CASSQGPLLGGAFF
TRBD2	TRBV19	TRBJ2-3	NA	TGTGCCAGTAGTATAGAAGTAGCGGGGGGGAACACAGATACGCAGTATTTT	CASSIEVAGGNTDTQYF
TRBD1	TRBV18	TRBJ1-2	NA	TGTGCCAGCTCACCCCCCTTGGGACAGGATGGCTACACCTTC	CASSPPLGQDGYTF
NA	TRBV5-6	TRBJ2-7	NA	TGTGCCAGCAGCCTTGATTACGAGCAGTACTTC	CASSLDYEQYF
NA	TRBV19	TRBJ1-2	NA	TGTGCCAGTAGCAGCAGGAGAGCTAACTATGGCTACACCTTC	CASSSRRANYGYTF
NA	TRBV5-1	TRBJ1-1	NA	TGCGCCAGCAGCTTGGAACCGCCGGCCACTGAAGCTTTCTTT	CASSLEPPATEAFF
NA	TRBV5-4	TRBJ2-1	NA	TGTGCCAGCAGCTTGGAACAGTACAATGAGCAGTTCTTC	CASSLEQYNEQFF
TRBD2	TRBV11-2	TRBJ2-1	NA	TGTGCCAGCAGCTTAGCGACTAGCGGGTTTGTTTACAATGAGCAGTTCTTC	CASSLATSGFVYNEQFF
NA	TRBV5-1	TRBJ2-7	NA	TGCGCCAGCAGGCCCGGACTGGACTACGAGCAGTACTTC	CASRPGLDYEQYF
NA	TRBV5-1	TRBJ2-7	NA	TGCGCCAGCAGCTTGGGGTGGCAGGATATCTACGAGCAGTACTTC	CASSLGWQDIYEQYF
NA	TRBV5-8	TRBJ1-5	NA	TGTGCCAGCAGCCGAAGACAGGACCATCAGCCCCAGCATTTT	CASSRRQDHQPQHF
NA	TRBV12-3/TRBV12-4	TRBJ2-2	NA	TGTGCCAGCAGTCAACTTGAGGGCGCGGAGCTGTTTTTT	CASSQLEGAELFF
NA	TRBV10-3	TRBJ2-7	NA	TGTGCCATCGAGGACGGGTTTTCCTACGAGCAGTACTTC	CAIEDGFSYEQYF
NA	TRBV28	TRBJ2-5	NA	TGTGCCAGCAGTCCGGACAGACACCAAGAGACCCAGTACTTC	CASSPDRHQETQYF
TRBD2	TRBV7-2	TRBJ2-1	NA	TGTGCCAGCAGGGTCCAGCGGGGGGCGGGTGAGCAGTTCTTC	CASRVQRGAGEQFF
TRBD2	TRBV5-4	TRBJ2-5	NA	TGTGCCAGCAGCTTGGGCGGGACTAGCGGGGGGCCGCTGGGAACCCAGTACTTC	CASSLGGTSGGPLGTQYF
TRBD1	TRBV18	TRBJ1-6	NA	TGTGCCAGCTCACCGACAGGGGGGTCACCCCTCCACTTT	CASSPTGGSPLHF
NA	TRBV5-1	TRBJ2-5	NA	TGCGCCAGCAGCTTGGTTGGAGGGGTGGAGACCCAGTACTTC	CASSLVGGVETQYF
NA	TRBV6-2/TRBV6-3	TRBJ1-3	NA	TGTGCCAGCAGTTACTCCGAGGGAATAACCGGAAACACCATATATTTT	CASSYSEGITGNTIYF
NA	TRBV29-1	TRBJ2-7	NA	TGCAGCGTTGTTACCCGCGGGGTCGACGAGCAGTACTTC	CSVVTRGVDEQYF
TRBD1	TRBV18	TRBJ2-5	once	TGTGCCAGCTCAGAGGACAGGTCAATACAAGAGACCCAGTACTTC	CASSEDRSIQETQYF
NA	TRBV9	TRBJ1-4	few	TGTGCCAGCAGCGCCGACGACTCGGCTAATGAAAAACTGTTTTTT	CASSADDSANEKLFF
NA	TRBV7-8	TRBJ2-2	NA	TGTGCCAGCAGCCGAACGAACACCGGGGAGCTGTTTTTT	CASSRTNTGELFF
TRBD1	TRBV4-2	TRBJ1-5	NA	TGTGCCAGCAGCCAAGATACGCAGGGGGTTCCTCAGCCCCAGCATTTT	CASSQDTQGVPQPQHF
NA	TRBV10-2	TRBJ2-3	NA	TGCGCCAGCAGTAAAAGCGGCCGCACAGATACGCAGTATTTT	CASSKSGRTDTQYF
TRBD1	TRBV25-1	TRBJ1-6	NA	TGTGCCAGCAGTGGGGGACAGTATAATTCACCCCTCCACTTT	CASSGGQYNSPLHF
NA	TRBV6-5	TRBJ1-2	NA	TGTGCCAGCCTAGATGGGAGAGATTATGGCTACACCTTC	CASLDGRDYGYTF
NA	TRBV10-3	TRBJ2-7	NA	TGTGCCATCGGCCACGGGAGTGGGTCCTACGAGCAGTACTTC	CAIGHGSGSYEQYF
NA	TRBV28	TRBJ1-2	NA	TGTGCCAGCAGTAGTGCACAGGGTTATGGCTACACCTTC	CASSSAQGYGYTF
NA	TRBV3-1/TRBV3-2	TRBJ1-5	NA	TGTGCCAGCAGCCAAGGGGGGGCGAGTCAGCCCCAGCATTTT	CASSQGGASQPQHF
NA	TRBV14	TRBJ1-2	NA	TGTGCCAGCAGCCCAGACAGGAGTGGCTACACCTTC	CASSPDRSGYTF
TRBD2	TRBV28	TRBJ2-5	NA	TGTGCCAGCAGTTTATTGCCTAGCGGGAGCCTTAAAGAGACCCAGTACTTC	CASSLLPSGSLKETQYF
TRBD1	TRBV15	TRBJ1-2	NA	TGTGCCACCAGCAGCAGGGGGGATGGCTACACCTTC	CATSSRGDGYTF
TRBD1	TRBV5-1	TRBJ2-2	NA	TGCGCCAGCAGCTCCGGGACAGGTCGCGCCGGGGAGCTGTTTTTT	CASSSGTGRAGELFF
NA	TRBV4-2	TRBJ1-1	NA	TGTGCCAGCAGCCAAGAGATCGCCGGGGGGACTGAAGCTTTCTTT	CASSQEIAGGTEAFF